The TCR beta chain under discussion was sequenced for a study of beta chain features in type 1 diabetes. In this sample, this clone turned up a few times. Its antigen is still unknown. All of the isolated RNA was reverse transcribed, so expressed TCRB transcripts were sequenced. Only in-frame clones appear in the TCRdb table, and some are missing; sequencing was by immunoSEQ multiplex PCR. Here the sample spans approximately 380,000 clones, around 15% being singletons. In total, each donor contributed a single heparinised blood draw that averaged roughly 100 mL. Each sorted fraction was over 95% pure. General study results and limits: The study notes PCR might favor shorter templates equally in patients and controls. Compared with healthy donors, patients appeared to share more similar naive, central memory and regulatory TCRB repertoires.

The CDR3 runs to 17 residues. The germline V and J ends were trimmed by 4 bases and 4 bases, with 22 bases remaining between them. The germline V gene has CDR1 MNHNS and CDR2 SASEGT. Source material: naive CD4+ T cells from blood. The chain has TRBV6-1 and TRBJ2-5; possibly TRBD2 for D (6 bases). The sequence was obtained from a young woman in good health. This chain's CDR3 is CASSGGVRKGFGETQYF. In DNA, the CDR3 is TGTGCCAGCAGTGGGGGGGTGAGAAAAGGTTTCGGAGAGACCCAGTACTTC.